This passage covers 15 T cell receptor beta chains from one sample sequenced in a study of blood T cell repertoires in COVID-19. Method: immunoSEQ multiplex PCR; TCRdb's copy keeps in-frame clones and lacks some. The top ten hold 11% of the sample, which has under 250,000 clones, approximately 84% seen once. Sequencing was performed on peripheral blood. The receptors were gathered from a man between 50 and 59 years old with COVID-19, enrolled during active disease.

This chain uses TRBV7-2 with TRBJ2-5, with TRBD1 matching over 9 bases. V trimming: 4 bases; J trimming: 5 bases; junction bases outside the gene matches: 11. The V gene's germline CDR1 is SGHTA and CDR2 FQGNSA. The length of the CDR3 is 16 residues. CDR3 protein: CASSSPNRGRFETQYF. The DNA for the CDR3 is TGTGCCAGCAGCTCGCCAAACAGGGGGCGGTTTGAGACCCAGTACTTC.

In its sample, this clone was seen a few times. This chain uses TRBV7-2 with TRBJ2-7, with D perhaps matching TRBD2 (6 bases). In germline, CDR1 is SGHTA, CDR2 FQGNSA. V was trimmed by 5 bases and J by 5 bases, leaving 22 bases between them. The CDR3 runs 16 residues. DNA for the CDR3: TGTGCCAGCAGCGAAAGTATTGGTGCGGGCGGGAACGAGCAGTACTTC. Its translation: CASSESIGAGGNEQYF.

The chain couples TRBV28 to TRBJ1-5, with a possible D match to TRBD1 (6 bases). CDR1 and CDR2 (germline): MDHEN, SYDVKM. Trimming took 8 bases from V and 7 from J, leaving 15 bases between them. The CDR3 is made up of 13 amino acids. Here the CDR3 reads CASLTGFGQPQHF. CDR3 coding DNA: TGTGCCAGCTTAACAGGGTTCGGCCAGCCCCAGCATTTT.

The chain combines TRBV5-5 with TRBJ2-5; a possible D gene is TRBD1 (5 bases). CDR1 and CDR2 (germline): SGHKS, YYEKEE (reference sequence). CDR3 length: 15 residues. V dropped 5 bases and J dropped 1 base, with 15 bases sitting between them. Here the CDR3 DNA reads TGTGCCAGCAGTCGAAGACAGATGATCCAAGAGACCCAGTACTTC. Translation: CASSRRQMIQETQYF.

With respect to this clone: Other DNA sequences from this sample encode an identical CDR3 as well. This chain joins TRBV27 and TRBJ1-1, with no clear D. Germline V CDR1 and CDR2: MNHEY, SMNVEV (reference sequence). The CDR3 contains 13 residues. V was cut by 4 bases and J by 1 base, with 7 bases left in between. The CDR3 DNA follows: TGTGCCAGCAGTTACGCAGGGAACACTGAAGCTTTCTTT. Its protein product is CASSYAGNTEAFF.

The rearrangement links TRBV12-5 to TRBJ1-1; TRBD1 aligns across 7 bases. V shed 5 bases and J 2 bases; nucleotides not matched to a gene: 5. The CDR3 runs to 14 residues. From germline, CDR1 is LGHNT and CDR2 FRNRAP. Here the CDR3 reads CASGAGTVNTEAFF. The CDR3 DNA reads TGTGCTAGTGGTGCCGGGACAGTAAACACTGAAGCTTTCTTT.

The chain has TRBV19 and TRBJ1-3; D remains unclear. The CDR3 has 19 residues. Germline CDR1 reads LNHDA; CDR2 reads SQIVND (reference sequence). Trimming shortened V by 1 base and J by 1 base, and 20 bases separated the two germline ends. In nucleotides, the CDR3 is TGTGCCAGTAGTATAGCCCCGGAGGAAAAGGGTGTTTCTGGAAACACCATATATTTT. Protein product: CASSIAPEEKGVSGNTIYF.

The chain is built from TRBV5-4 and TRBJ1-1; TRBD1 matches 9 bases. Per germline, CDR1 SGHNT and CDR2 YYREEE (reference sequence). Trimming removed 7 bases from V and 4 bases from J; junction bases left unmatched: 8. CDR3 length: 14 amino acids. CDR3 DNA sequence: TGTGCCAGCGGCAAGACAGGGGGGGGCACTGAAGCTTTCTTT. This encodes CASGKTGGGTEAFF.

This clone was seen once. The chain is built from TRBV6-1 and TRBJ1-5, with D unclear. Germline CDR1 is MNHNS and CDR2 is SASEGT. Deletions cut 3 bases from V and 6 bases from J, with 9 bases between. This CDR3 has 13 residues. DNA of the CDR3: TGTGCCAGCAGTGAGAGAGGGCTTCAGCCCCAGCATTTT. This sequence encodes CASSERGLQPQHF.

The chain combines TRBV24-1 with TRBJ1-2; TRBD1 aligns across 7 bases. The CDR3 is made up of 12 amino acids. The germline V gene has CDR1 KGHDR and CDR2 SFDVKD. J gave up 6 bases and V 4 bases, and 1 base lay outside the gene matches. The CDR3 nucleotides read TGTGCCACCAGTGACGACAGGGATGGCTACACCTTC. It codes for CATSDDRDGYTF.

On this clone: A much larger clonotype is one base distant, so this may be a read error. The J gene is TRBJ1-1, the V gene TRBV5-4; 8 nucleotides line up with TRBD1. V shed 3 bases and J 1 base; nucleotides not matched to a gene: 5. CDR3 length: 15 residues. In germline, CDR1 is SGHNT, CDR2 YYREEE (reference sequence). The chain's CDR3 is CASSSPGQANTEAFF. The DNA of the CDR3 is TGTGCCAGCAGCTCCCCGGGACAGGCGAACACTGAAGCTTTCTTT.

The CDR3 DNA sequence: TGTGCCAGCAGCGTACCCTCCTTAGCGGGAGTAGAGACCCAGTACTTC. Amino acids: CASSVPSLAGVETQYF. The chain combines TRBV9 with TRBJ2-5, with 9 bases matching TRBD2. Germline V gene sequence: CDR1 SGDLS, CDR2 YYNGEE. The CDR3 is made up of 16 amino acids. The junction had 8 bases not matched to a gene; V was cut back by 1 base and J by 4 bases.

This sequence joins TRBV11-3 and TRBJ2-1; TRBD1 matches at 9 bases. This CDR3 is built from 13 residues. Trimming removed 8 bases from V and 5 bases from J; junction bases left unmatched: 4. Germline CDR1 is SGHNT and CDR2 is YENEEA. CDR3 sequence reads: CASEGQGNNEQFF. The CDR3 region has the DNA TGTGCCAGCGAGGGACAGGGAAACAATGAGCAGTTCTTC.

V gene TRBV3-1 (or the pseudogene TRBV3-2) combines with J gene TRBJ2-3; 9 nucleotides line up with TRBD2. The CDR3 is 16 residues long. V lost 4 bases, J lost 2 bases, and 7 bases stayed unmatched. Germline CDR1 LGHDT, CDR2 YNNKEL (reference sequence). CDR3 sequence reads: CASSPRLAEDTDTQYF. CDR3 coding DNA: TGTGCCAGCAGCCCGAGACTAGCGGAGGACACAGATACGCAGTATTTT.

V and J are TRBV7-3 and TRBJ2-1, with D possibly matching TRBD2 (6 bases). CDR3 length equals 16 residues. The germline gives CDR1 SGHTA, CDR2 FQGTGA. With 6 bases removed from V and 3 bases from J, the gap between germline ends came to 18 bases. CDR3 nucleotides: TGTGCCAGCAGTCCACGCTCGGGAGCAAGCTACAATGAGCAGTTCTTC. Protein sequence: CASSPRSGASYNEQFF.